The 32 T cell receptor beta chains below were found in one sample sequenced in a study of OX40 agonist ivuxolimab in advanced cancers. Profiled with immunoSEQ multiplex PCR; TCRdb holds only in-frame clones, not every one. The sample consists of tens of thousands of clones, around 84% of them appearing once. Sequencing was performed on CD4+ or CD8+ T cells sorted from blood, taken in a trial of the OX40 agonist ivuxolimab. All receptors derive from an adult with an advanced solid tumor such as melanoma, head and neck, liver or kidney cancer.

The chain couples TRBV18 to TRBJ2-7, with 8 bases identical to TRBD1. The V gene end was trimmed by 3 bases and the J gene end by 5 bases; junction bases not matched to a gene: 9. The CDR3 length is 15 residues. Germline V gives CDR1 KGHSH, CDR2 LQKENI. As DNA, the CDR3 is TGTGCCAGCTCACCCTCCGACAGGGGCTTCCACGAGCAGTACTTC. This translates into CASSPSDRGFHEQYF.

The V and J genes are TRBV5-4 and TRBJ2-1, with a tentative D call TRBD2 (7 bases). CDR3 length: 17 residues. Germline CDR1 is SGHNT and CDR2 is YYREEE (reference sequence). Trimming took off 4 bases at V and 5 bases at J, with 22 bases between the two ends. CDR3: CASSGGADFWADNEQFF. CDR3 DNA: TGTGCCAGCAGCGGGGGGGCTGACTTTTGGGCTGACAATGAGCAGTTCTTC.

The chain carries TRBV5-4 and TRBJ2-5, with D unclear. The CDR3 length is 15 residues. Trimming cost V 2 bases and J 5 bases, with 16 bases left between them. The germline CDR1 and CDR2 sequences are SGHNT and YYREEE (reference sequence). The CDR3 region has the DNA TGTGCCAGCAGCTTCAGCCACCAAATTGGGGAGACCCAGTACTTC. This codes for CASSFSHQIGETQYF.

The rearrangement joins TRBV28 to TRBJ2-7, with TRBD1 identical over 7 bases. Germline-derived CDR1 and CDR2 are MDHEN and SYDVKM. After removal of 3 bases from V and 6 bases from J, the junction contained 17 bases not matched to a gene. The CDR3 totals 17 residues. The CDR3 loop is CASSFGWTGWGRGEQYF. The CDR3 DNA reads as TGTGCCAGCAGTTTCGGATGGACAGGTTGGGGCCGGGGCGAGCAGTACTTC. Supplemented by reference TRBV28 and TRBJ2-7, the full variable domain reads DVKVTQSSRYLVKRTGEKVFLECVQDMDHENMFWYRQDPGLGLRLIYFSYDVKMKEKGDIPEGYSVSREKKERFSLILESASTNQTSMYLCASSFGWTGWGRGEQYFGPGTRLTVT.

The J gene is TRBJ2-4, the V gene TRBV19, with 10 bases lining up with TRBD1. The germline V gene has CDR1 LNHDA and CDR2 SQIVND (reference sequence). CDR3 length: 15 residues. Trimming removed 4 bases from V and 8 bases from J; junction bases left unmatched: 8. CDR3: CASSRLRDRGDIQYF. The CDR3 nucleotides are TGTGCCAGTAGTAGGCTCCGGGACAGGGGCGACATTCAGTACTTC.

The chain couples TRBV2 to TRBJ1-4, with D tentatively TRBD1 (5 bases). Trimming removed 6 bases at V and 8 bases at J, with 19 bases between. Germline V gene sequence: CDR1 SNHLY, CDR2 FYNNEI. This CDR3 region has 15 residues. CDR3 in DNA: TGTGCCAGCAGGCTCGACAGAGGAGGTGGCGAAAAACTGTTTTTT. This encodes CASRLDRGGGEKLFF.

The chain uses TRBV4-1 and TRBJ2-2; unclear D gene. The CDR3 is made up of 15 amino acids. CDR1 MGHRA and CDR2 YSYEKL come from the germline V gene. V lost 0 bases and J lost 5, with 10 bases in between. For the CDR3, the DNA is TGCGCCAGCAGCCAAGATTTTGGGGTGACCGGGGAGCTGTTTTTT. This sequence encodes CASSQDFGVTGELFF.

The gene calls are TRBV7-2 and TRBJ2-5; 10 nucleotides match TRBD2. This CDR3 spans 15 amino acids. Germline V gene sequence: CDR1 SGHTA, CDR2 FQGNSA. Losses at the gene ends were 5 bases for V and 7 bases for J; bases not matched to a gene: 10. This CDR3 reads CASSTRTSGERTQYF. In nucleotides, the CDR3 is TGTGCCAGCAGCACGAGGACTAGCGGAGAGCGGACCCAGTACTTC.

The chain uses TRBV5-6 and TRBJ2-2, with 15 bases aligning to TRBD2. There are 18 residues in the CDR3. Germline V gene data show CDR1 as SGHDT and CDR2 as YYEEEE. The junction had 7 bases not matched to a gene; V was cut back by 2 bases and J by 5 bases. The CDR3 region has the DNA TGTGCCAGCAGCTTAGATGGGACTAGCGGGGGGACAACCGGGGAGCTGTTTTTT. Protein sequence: CASSLDGTSGGTTGELFF.

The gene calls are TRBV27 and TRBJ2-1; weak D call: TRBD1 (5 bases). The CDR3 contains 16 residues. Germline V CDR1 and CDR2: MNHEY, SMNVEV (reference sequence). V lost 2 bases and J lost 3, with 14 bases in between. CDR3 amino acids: CASSLNAGAFYNEQFF. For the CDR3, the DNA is TGTGCCAGCAGTTTAAACGCTGGGGCTTTCTACAATGAGCAGTTCTTC.

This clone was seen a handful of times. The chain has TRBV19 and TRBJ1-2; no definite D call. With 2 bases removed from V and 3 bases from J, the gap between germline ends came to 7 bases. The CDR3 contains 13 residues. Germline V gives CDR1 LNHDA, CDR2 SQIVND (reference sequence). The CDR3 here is CASSISRDYGYTF. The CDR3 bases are TGTGCCAGTAGTATAAGTCGGGACTATGGCTACACCTTC.

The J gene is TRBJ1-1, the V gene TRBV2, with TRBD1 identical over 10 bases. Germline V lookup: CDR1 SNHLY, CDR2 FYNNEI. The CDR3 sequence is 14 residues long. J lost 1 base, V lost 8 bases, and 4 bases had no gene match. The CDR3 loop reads CASWDRGPNTEAFF. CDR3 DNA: TGTGCCAGCTGGGACAGGGGTCCGAACACTGAAGCTTTCTTT. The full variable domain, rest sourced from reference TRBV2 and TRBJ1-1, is EPEVTQTPSHQVTQMGQEVILRCVPISNHLYFYWYRQILGQKVEFLVSFYNNEISEKSEIFDDQFSVERPDGSNFTLKIRSTKLEDSAMYFCASWDRGPNTEAFFGQGTRLTVV.

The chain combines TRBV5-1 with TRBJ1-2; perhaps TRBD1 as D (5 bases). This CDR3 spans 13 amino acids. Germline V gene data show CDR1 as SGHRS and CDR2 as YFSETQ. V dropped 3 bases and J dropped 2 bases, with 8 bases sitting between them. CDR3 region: CASSSTENYGYTF. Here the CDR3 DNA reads TGCGCCAGCAGCTCGACAGAGAACTATGGCTACACCTTC.

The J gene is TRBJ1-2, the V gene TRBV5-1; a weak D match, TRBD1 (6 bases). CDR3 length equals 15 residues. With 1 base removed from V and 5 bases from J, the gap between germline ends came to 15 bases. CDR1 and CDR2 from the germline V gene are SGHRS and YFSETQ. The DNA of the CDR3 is TGCGCCAGCAGCTTGCAGGGAGGGGGGCCTTATGGCTACACCTTC. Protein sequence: CASSLQGGGPYGYTF.

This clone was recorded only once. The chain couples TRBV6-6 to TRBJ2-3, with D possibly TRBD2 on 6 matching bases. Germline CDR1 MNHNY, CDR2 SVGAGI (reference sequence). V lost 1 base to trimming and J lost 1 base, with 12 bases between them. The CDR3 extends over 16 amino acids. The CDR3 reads CASSYYEGLRTDTQYF. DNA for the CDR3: TGTGCCAGCAGTTACTATGAAGGACTACGCACAGATACGCAGTATTTT.

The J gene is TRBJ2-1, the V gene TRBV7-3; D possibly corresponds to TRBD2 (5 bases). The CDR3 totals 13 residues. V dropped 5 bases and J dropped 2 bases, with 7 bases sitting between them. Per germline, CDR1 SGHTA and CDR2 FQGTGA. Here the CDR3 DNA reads TGTGCCAGCAGCGACGGGGCCTACAATGAGCAGTTCTTC. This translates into CASSDGAYNEQFF. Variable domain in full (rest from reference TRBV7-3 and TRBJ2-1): GAGVSQTPSNKVTEKGKYVELRCDPISGHTALYWYRQSLGQGPEFLIYFQGTGAADDSGLPNDRFFAVRPEGSVSTLKIQRTERGDSAVYLCASSDGAYNEQFFGPGTRLTVL.

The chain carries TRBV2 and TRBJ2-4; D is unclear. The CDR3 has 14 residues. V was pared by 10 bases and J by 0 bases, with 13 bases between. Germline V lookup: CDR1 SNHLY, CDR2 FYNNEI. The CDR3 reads CATRRVLAKNIQYF. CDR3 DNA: TGTGCCACCAGGCGAGTCCTAGCCAAAAACATTCAGTACTTC.

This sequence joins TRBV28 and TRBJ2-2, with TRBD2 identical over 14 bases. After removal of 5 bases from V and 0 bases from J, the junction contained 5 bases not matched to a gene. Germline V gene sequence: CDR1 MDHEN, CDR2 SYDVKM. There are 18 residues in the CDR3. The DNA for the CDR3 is TGTGCCAGCAGTCCGGGACTAGCGGGGGTTTCGAACACCGGGGAGCTGTTTTTT. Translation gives CASSPGLAGVSNTGELFF.

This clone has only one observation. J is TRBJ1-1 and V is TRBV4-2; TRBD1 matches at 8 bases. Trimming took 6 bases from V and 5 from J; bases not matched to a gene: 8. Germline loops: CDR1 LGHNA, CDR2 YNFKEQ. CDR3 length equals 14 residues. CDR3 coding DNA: TGTGCCAGCAGTGGGACAGGCTGGGGGACTGAAGCTTTCTTT. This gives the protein CASSGTGWGTEAFF.

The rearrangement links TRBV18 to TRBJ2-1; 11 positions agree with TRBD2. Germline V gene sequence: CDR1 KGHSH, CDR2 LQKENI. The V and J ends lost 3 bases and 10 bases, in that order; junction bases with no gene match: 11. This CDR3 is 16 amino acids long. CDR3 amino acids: CASSPPSGGPYGEQFF. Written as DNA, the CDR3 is TGTGCCAGCTCACCTCCTAGCGGGGGGCCGTATGGAGAGCAGTTCTTC.

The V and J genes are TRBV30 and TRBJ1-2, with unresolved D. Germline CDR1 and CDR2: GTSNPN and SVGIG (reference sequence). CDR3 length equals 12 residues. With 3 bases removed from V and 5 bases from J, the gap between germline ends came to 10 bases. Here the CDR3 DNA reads TGTGCCTGGAGAGGGCTCCCATATGGCTACACCTTC. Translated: CAWRGLPYGYTF. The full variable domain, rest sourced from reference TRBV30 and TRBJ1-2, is SQTIHQWPATLVQPVGSPLSLECTVEGTSNPNLYWYRQAAGRGLQLLFYSVGIGQISSEVPQNLSASRPQDRQFILSSKKLLLSDSGFYLCAWRGLPYGYTFGSGTRLTVV.

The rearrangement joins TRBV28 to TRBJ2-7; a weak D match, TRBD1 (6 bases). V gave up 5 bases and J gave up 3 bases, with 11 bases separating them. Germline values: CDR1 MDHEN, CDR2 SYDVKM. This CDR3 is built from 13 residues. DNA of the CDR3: TGTGCCAGCAGTCCGGCAGGGGACTACGAGCAGTACGTC. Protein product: CASSPAGDYEQYV.

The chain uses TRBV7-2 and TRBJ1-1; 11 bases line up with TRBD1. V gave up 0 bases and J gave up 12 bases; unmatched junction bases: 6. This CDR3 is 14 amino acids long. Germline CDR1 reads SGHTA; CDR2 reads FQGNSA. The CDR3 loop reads CASSLARDRGTSFF. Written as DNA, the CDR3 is TGTGCCAGCAGCTTAGCGCGGGACAGGGGGACATCTTTCTTT.

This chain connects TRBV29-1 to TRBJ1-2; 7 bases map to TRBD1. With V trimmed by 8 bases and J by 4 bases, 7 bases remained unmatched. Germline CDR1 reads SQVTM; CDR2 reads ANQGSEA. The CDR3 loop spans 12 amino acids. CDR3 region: CSSSDRIYGYTF. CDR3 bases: TGCAGCTCCTCGGACAGGATCTATGGCTACACCTTC.

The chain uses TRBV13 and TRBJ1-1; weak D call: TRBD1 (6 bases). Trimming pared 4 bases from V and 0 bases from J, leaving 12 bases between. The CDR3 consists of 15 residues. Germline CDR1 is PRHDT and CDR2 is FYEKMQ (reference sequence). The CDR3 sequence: CASSSDSTMNTEAFF. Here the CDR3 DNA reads TGTGCCAGCAGCTCGGACAGTACAATGAACACTGAAGCTTTCTTT.

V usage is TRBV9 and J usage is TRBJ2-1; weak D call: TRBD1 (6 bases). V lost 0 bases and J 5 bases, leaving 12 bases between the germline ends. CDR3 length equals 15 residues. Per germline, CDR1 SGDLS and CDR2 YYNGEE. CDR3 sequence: CASSVAPRTDNEQFF. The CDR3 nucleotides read TGTGCCAGCAGCGTAGCCCCGCGGACAGACAATGAGCAGTTCTTC.

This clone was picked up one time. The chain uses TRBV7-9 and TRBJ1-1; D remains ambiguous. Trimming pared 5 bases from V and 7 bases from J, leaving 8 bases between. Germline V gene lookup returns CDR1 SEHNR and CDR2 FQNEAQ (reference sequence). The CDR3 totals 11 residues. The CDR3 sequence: CASSQTIEAFF. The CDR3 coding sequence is TGTGCCAGCAGCCAAACAATTGAAGCTTTCTTT.

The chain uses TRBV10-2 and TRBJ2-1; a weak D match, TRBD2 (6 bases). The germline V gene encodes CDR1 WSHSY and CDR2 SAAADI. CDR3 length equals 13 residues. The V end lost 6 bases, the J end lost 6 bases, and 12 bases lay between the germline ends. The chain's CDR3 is CASSVSGLNEQFF. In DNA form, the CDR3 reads TGCGCCAGCAGCGTTAGCGGCCTCAATGAGCAGTTCTTC.

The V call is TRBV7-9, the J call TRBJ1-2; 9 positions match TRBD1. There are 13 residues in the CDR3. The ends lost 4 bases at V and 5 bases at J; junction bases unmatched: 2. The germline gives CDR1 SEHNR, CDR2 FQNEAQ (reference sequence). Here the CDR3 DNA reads TGTGCCAGCAGCTCGGACAGGGGTTATGGCTACACCTTC. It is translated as CASSSDRGYGYTF. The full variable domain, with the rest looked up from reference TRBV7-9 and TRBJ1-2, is DTGVSQNPRHKITKRGQNVTFRCDPISEHNRLYWYRQTLGQGPEFLTYFQNEAQLEKSRLLSDRFSAERPKGSFSTLEIQRTEQGDSAMYLCASSSDRGYGYTFGSGTRLTVV.

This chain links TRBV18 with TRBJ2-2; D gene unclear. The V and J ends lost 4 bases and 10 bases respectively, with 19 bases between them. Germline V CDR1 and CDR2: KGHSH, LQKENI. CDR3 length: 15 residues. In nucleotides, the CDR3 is TGTGCCAGCTCACGTTCGATGAGTAATGGTGAGGAGCTGTTTTTT. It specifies CASSRSMSNGEELFF.

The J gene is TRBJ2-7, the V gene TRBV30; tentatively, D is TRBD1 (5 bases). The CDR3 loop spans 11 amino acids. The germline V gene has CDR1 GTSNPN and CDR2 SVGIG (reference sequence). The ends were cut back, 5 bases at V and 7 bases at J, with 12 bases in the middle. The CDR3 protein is CAWSGIREQYF. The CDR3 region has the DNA TGTGCCTGGTCAGGGATTCGAGAGCAGTACTTC.

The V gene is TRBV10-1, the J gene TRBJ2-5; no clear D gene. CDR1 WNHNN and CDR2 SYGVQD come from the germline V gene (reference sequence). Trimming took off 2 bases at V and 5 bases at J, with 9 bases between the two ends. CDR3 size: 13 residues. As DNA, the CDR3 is TGCGCCAGCAGTGAGCATTGGTGGGAGACCCAGTACTTC. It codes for CASSEHWWETQYF.